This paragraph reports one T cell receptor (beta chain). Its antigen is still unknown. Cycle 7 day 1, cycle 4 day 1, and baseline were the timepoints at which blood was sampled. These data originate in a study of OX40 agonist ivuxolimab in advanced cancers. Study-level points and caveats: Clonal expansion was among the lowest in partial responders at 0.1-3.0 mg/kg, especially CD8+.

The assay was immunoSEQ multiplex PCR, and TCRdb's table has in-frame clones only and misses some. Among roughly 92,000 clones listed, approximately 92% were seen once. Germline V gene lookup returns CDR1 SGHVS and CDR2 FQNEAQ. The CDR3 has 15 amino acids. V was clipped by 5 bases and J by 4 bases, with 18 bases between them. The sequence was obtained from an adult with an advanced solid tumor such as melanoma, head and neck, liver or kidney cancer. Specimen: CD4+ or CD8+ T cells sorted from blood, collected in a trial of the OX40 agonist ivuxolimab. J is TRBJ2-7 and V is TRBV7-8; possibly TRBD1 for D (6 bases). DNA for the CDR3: TGTGCCAGCAGCCAGGGACAAAAAAGGGGTTACGAGCAGTACTTC. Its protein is CASSQGQKRGYEQYF.